These 16 T cell receptor beta chains were sequenced from one sample in a study of T-cell reconstitution after alpha-beta-depleted transplantation in children. A TCRbeta library incorporating unique molecular identifiers was prepared. TCRdb recomputed calls from the PCR reads with MiXCR, one row per CDR3 protein. The table records roughly 500,000 distinct CDR3 sequences, 15% to 20% of them present only once. Sequencing used PBMCs from the stem cell graft donor, obtained from the stem cell graft. Receptors originate from a human donor who donated a stem cell graft to a child with acute lymphoblastic leukemia.

The V call is TRBV12-5, the J call TRBJ2-2; D might be TRBD1 or TRBD2, each matching 7 bases. The length of the CDR3 is 13 residues. Germline CDR1 and CDR2: LGHNT and FRNRAP. This chain's CDR3 is CASGTENTGELFF. CDR3 DNA: TGTGCAAGCGGGACAGAGAACACCGGGGAGCTGTTTTTT.

This clonotype occurred a few times. The J gene is TRBJ2-5, the V gene TRBV7-3, with D possibly being TRBD2 (6 bases). The CDR3 loop spans 13 amino acids. Germline values: CDR1 SGHTA, CDR2 FQGTGA. V lost 6 bases, J lost 3 bases, and 11 bases lay in between. The CDR3 sequence is CASRPSSEETQYF. The CDR3 nucleotides are TGTGCCAGCAGGCCATCTAGCGAAGAGACCCAGTACTTC.

The chain combines TRBV11-2 with TRBJ1-2; D is unresolved. The CDR3 consists of 14 residues. The germline CDR1 and CDR2 sequences are SGHAT and FQNNGV. Trimming cost V 0 bases and J 0 bases, with 5 bases left between them. This chain's CDR3 is CASSLDNSNYGYTF. The CDR3 DNA follows: TGTGCCAGCAGCTTAGACAACTCTAACTATGGCTACACCTTC.

This clonotype was seen only a few times. CDR3 nucleotide sequence: TGTGCCAGCAGCTTAAAGCAGGGGGCTAGGTCCTACGAGCAGTACTTC. Encoded protein: CASSLKQGARSYEQYF. The chain joins TRBV11-2 to TRBJ2-7, with 8 nucleotides matching TRBD1. The trim removed 2 bases at V and 1 base at J, leaving 7 bases unmatched. The V gene's germline CDR1 is SGHAT and CDR2 FQNNGV. CDR3 length: 16 amino acids.

V gene TRBV13 combines with J gene TRBJ1-4, with D unresolved. Trimming removed 5 bases from V and 0 bases from J, with 13 bases in between. This CDR3 is 16 amino acids long. Germline V CDR1 and CDR2: PRHDT, FYEKMQ (reference sequence). DNA of the CDR3: TGTGCCAGCAGCCCACGAGAAGGAGCAACTAATGAAAAACTGTTTTTT. It translates to CASSPREGATNEKLFF.

The rearrangement joins TRBV29-1 to TRBJ2-1; TRBD2 aligns across 12 bases. The V segment lost 0 bases and the J segment 3 bases; nucleotides outside the gene matches: 6. The CDR3 sequence is 17 residues long. Germline V gene lookup returns CDR1 SQVTM and CDR2 ANQGSEA. The CDR3 DNA reads TGCAGCGTTGAAGATCGGCGGACTAGCGGGATCTACAATGAGCAGTTCTTC. Protein sequence: CSVEDRRTSGIYNEQFF.

This clonotype appeared a few times. The rearrangement uses TRBV15 and TRBJ2-5; 9 bases line up with TRBD1. Unmatched junction bases numbered 2, after V lost 5 bases and J lost 4 bases. CDR1 and CDR2 from the germline V gene are LNHNV and YYDKDF (reference sequence). The CDR3 has 13 amino acids. CDR3 loop: CATSDRGSETQYF. The CDR3 nucleotides read TGTGCCACCAGCGACAGGGGGTCAGAGACCCAGTACTTC.

The chain recombines TRBV5-1 with TRBJ2-5; maybe TRBD2 (6 bases). Germline lookup yields CDR1 SGHRS and CDR2 YFSETQ. The length of the CDR3 is 14 residues. The V gene lost 3 bases and the J gene lost 3 bases, with 12 bases spanning the gap. CDR3 sequence: CASSSNSGKETQYF. The CDR3 coding sequence is TGCGCCAGCAGCTCGAATAGCGGTAAAGAGACCCAGTACTTC.

The rearrangement joins TRBV14 to TRBJ2-2; 14 nucleotides agree with TRBD2. Germline V gene sequence: CDR1 SGHDN, CDR2 FVKESK. The CDR3 has 17 residues. V was clipped by 3 bases and J by 5 bases; unmatched bases: 5. CDR3 sequence: CASSQPGLAGGTGELFF. The CDR3 bases are TGTGCCAGCAGCCAGCCCGGACTAGCGGGAGGAACCGGGGAGCTGTTTTTT. Filled out from reference TRBV14 and TRBJ2-2, the complete variable domain reads EAGVTQFPSHSVIEKGQTVTLRCDPISGHDNLYWYRRVMGKEIKFLLHFVKESKQDESGMPNNRFLAERTGGTYSTLKVQPAELEDSGVYFCASSQPGLAGGTGELFFGEGSRLTVL.

This clonotype was seen more than once but under ten times. CDR3 sequence reads: CASTSGMSAQYF. Written as DNA, the CDR3 is TGTGCCAGTACCAGCGGGATGAGTGCGCAGTACTTC. The chain couples TRBV19 to TRBJ2-7; TRBD2 agrees at 7 bases. The CDR3 contains 12 residues. V was clipped by 7 bases and J by 9 bases; unmatched bases: 9. CDR1 LNHDA and CDR2 SQIVND come from the germline V gene (reference sequence).

The V gene is TRBV5-1, the J gene TRBJ2-1, with TRBD2 identical over 11 bases. The J segment lost 3 bases and the V segment lost 1 base, leaving 3 bases of the junction unmatched. The CDR3 is 16 residues long. Germline loops: CDR1 SGHRS, CDR2 YFSETQ. The CDR3 loop is CASSLPGLADYNEQFF. Written as DNA, the CDR3 is TGCGCCAGCAGCTTGCCGGGACTAGCGGACTACAATGAGCAGTTCTTC.

Points on this clonotype: Its ends do not fully match the called genes, so a read error is possible. This sequence joins TRBV7-3 and TRBJ2-3, with 12 bases identical to TRBD2. CDR3 length: 15 amino acids. Germline lookup yields CDR1 SGHTA and CDR2 FQGTGA. CDR3 residues: CASSSGTSGRNTHYF. In DNA, the CDR3 is TGTGCCAGCAGCTCGGGGACTAGCGGGCGGAATACGCATTATTTT.

In its sample, this clonotype was seen a few times. The chain has TRBV5-5 and TRBJ1-5, with D possibly TRBD1 on 5 matching bases. V was clipped by 1 base and J by 0 bases, with 17 bases between them. Germline V gene data show CDR1 as SGHKS and CDR2 as YYEKEE (reference sequence). The CDR3 covers 18 residues. The DNA for the CDR3 is TGTGCCAGCAGCTTGTATTCGGCAGGGCTCTATAGCAATCAGCCCCAGCATTTT. Its translation: CASSLYSAGLYSNQPQHF.

This clonotype has ten or more counts. The CDR3 spells CSASPRGYEQYF. CDR3 DNA sequence: TGCAGTGCTAGCCCCAGGGGTTACGAGCAGTACTTC. The V gene is TRBV20-1, the J gene TRBJ2-7; D is possibly TRBD1 (6 bases). CDR3 length: 12 residues. The germline V gene encodes CDR1 DFQATT and CDR2 SNEGSKA (reference sequence). V was shortened by 3 bases and J by 4 bases, with 10 bases between the two germline ends.

J is TRBJ2-7 and V is TRBV4-1; TRBD1 might be the D (5 bases). Germline values: CDR1 MGHRA, CDR2 YSYEKL. The CDR3 contains 15 residues. V dropped 3 bases and J dropped 2 bases, with 14 bases sitting between them. The CDR3 DNA follows: TGCGCCAGCAGCCAGTTACGCCAGGACACCTACGAGCAGTACTTC. Its protein product is CASSQLRQDTYEQYF.

This rearrangement joins TRBV9 to TRBJ2-5, with D maybe TRBD2 (5 bases). This CDR3 has 15 amino acids. Trimming cost V 4 bases and J 0 bases, with 13 bases left between them. In germline, CDR1 is SGDLS, CDR2 YYNGEE. CDR3 sequence (DNA): TGTGCCAGCAGCCCGTATGGGGAGTACCAAGAGACCCAGTACTTC. Translation gives CASSPYGEYQETQYF.